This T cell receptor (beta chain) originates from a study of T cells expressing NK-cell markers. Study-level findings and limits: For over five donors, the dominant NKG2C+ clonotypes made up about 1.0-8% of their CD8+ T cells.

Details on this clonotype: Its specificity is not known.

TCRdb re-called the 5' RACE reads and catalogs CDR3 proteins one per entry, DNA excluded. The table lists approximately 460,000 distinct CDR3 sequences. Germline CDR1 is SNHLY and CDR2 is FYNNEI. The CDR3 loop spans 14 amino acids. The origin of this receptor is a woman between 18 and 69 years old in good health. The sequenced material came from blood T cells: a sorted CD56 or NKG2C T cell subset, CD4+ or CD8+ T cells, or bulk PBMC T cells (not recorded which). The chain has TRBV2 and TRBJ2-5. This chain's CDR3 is CASSERNYQETQYF. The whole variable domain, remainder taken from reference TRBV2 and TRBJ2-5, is EPEVTQTPSHQVTQMGQEVILRCVPISNHLYFYWYRQILGQKVEFLVSFYNNEISEKSEIFDDQFSVERPDGSNFTLKIRSTKLEDSAMYFCASSERNYQETQYFGPGTRLLVL.